This T cell receptor beta chain was retrieved from a study of beta chain features in type 1 diabetes (dated by TCRdb to between 2018 and 2020). Background for the entire study: Patients and healthy donors did not differ in mean age, gender distribution, total cell number or subset yield. A total of roughly 100,000,000 sorted cells were examined across all samples, and the number of cells per subset was strongly correlated with RNA yield. Whereas all 30 or so donors provided naive and central memory subsets, regulatory and stem cell-like memory subsets were isolated from just 8 patients and about 8 healthy donors. The study compared TCRB repertoires of sorted circulating CD4+ T cell subsets between recently diagnosed type 1 diabetes patients and matched healthy donors. General findings and caveats noted by the study authors: Naive, central memory and regulatory TCRB repertoires appeared to be more alike among patients than among healthy donors. A moderate but significant shortening of TCRB CDR3 length was observed in type 1 diabetes patients in all four CD4+ subsets. Shorter templates might be favored by PCR, yet because patient and control samples were amplified and corrected together, any such skew would affect both groups equally. Fewer insertions and more nucleotide deletions at VDJ recombination sites were observed in patients with type 1 diabetes, implying thymic rearrangement abnormalities. HLA sub-analyses involved small numbers of individuals, so any influence of HLA type on TCRB rearrangement remained unresolved. Because cDNA rather than genomic DNA was sequenced, highly expressing activated cells could have been over-represented, although no difference in activation and CD3 levels was found between groups.

A single peripheral blood draw of approximately 110 mL on average was collected from each donor into heparinised tubes. Using a panel that included CD45RO, CCR7, CD25, CD127, CD95 and CD27, naive, central memory, regulatory and stem cell-like memory CD4+ T cells were sorted on a BD FACSAria II. A purity above 95% was achieved for all sorted populations. PBMCs were isolated immediately by Lymphoprep density gradient centrifugation and stained directly without culture. So that batch effects would be minimized, each experiment stained and sorted samples in pairs, pairing one healthy donor with one patient. The CDR3 holds 16 amino acids from the cysteine to the phenylalanine. Only the CDR3 DNA stays, 48 bases, in frame from base 1. CDR1 is given as SEHNR and CDR2 as FQNEAQ, both from the germline V gene (reference sequence). The germline V and J ends show losses of 5 bases and 5 bases respectively, and no gene match explains 10 bases of the junction.

A note on this clone: Its binding antigen is unknown. It has no much larger one-base neighbor in the sample; base qualities were not kept.

All of the isolated RNA was reverse transcribed with the High Capacity cDNA Reverse Transcription Kit, so expressed TCRB transcripts were sequenced. Deep immunoSEQ sequencing was performed on naive, central memory and regulatory T cell samples, with an average of roughly 3.3 million total reads per sample. Sorted cells were lysed in RLT buffer and RNA was extracted with DNase-treated RNeasy Micro or Mini kits, depending on cell number. To prevent cross-contamination, every cell subset was processed on its own, while patient and healthy donor samples were processed together. TCRB sequences were amplified from cDNA with the immunoSEQ multiplex PCR, producing 87-bp fragments spanning the CDR3 region. Sequencing of the amplicons was done on the Illumina HiSeq platform. The study's own analysis went as follows. Synthetic template baselines were used to correct PCR bias computationally, reads within Hamming distance 2 were collapsed together, and singletons that could not be merged were discarded. By aligning reads against IMGT, V, D and J genes, CDR3 length, and insertions or deletions at six rearrangement sites were assigned. Within each subset, clonotype counts were normalized to the number of sorted cells before true diversity and Gini coefficients were calculated with the tcR R package. The overlap coefficient, calculated on TCRB nucleotide sequences, was used to quantify repertoire sharing. As a proxy for the pre-selection repertoire, out-of-frame TCRB sequences from naive cells were analyzed. TCRdb took this table from immuneACCESS and kept in-frame rearrangements with V and J called. Such tables lack part of the clones; where checked against another copy, unresolved V genes explain under half of the gap, and the rest is unexplained. V, J and clone size are taken as reported in that table, and D and trimming were inferred from the DNA itself. The sample includes hundreds of thousands of clones, with 25% to 35% observed a single time. The ten top clones hold 0.065% of the sample.

Sequencing input: naive CD4+ T cells from blood. The cell subset or site label here, explained by the study, means: true naive CD4+ T cells. The sequence joins TRBV7-9 to TRBJ1-4; TRBD1 fits 8 bases in the junction. The source of this sequence is a man aged 18 to 35 in good health. The CDR3 corresponds to CASSPTTDRVNEKLFF. In nucleotides, the sequence is TGTGCCAGCAGCCCTACTACGGACAGGGTAAATGAAAAACTGTTTTTT.